This T cell receptor beta chain was recovered during a study of radiotherapy plus CTLA-4 blockade in lung cancer. Study as a whole: Disease control was seen in approximately 31% of patients, objective responses in 15% to 20%.

Profiling relied on immunoSEQ multiplex PCR, and the TCRdb table lists in-frame clones only, not all of them. This table holds around 91,000 clones, about 86% found once. Trimming shortened V by 8 bases and J by 7 bases, and 17 bases separated the two germline ends. Germline lookup yields CDR1 KGHSH and CDR2 LQKENI. CDR3 size: 14 residues. Here the sequenced sample was peripheral blood, taken from a patient treated with radiotherapy plus ipilimumab. The sequence was obtained from a human donor with non-small cell lung cancer that progressed on radiotherapy plus ipilimumab. The V and J genes are TRBV18 and TRBJ2-2; possibly TRBD1 for D (6 bases). The DNA of the CDR3 is TGTGCCAGCCGAAGCAGGGGTTCGGACGGGGAGCTGTTTTTT. Translation: CASRSRGSDGELFF.